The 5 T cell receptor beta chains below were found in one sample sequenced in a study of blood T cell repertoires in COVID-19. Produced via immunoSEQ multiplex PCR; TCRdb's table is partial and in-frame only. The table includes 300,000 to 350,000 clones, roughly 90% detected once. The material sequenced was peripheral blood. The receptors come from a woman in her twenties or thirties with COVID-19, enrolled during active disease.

In DNA form, the CDR3 reads TGTGCCAGCAGCTTGGGGTCCGGCGGACAGCCCCAGCATTTT. This translates into CASSLGSGGQPQHF. This sequence joins TRBV5-6 and TRBJ1-5; no firm D call. V was shortened by 0 bases and J by 7 bases, with 11 bases between the two germline ends. The CDR3 covers 14 residues. Germline V gene lookup returns CDR1 SGHDT and CDR2 YYEEEE.

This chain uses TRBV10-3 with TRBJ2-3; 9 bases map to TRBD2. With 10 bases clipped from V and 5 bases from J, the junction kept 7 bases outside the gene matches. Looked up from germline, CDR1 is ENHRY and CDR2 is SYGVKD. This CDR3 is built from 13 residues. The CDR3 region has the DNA TGTGCCACCCGACTAGCGGTCGGAGATACGCAGTATTTT. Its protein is CATRLAVGDTQYF.

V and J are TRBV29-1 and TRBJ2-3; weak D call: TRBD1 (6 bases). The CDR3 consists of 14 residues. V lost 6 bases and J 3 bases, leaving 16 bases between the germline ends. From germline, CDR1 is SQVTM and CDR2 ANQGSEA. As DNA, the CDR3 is TGCAGCGTGGTACAGGGTTCTAAGACAGATACGCAGTATTTT. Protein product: CSVVQGSKTDTQYF.

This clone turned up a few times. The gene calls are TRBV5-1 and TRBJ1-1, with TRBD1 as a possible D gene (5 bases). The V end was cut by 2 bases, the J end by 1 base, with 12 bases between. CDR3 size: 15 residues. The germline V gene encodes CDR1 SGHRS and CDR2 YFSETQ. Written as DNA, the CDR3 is TGCGCCAGCAGCTTAGCGGGACGGCAGAACACTGAAGCTTTCTTT. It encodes CASSLAGRQNTEAFF.

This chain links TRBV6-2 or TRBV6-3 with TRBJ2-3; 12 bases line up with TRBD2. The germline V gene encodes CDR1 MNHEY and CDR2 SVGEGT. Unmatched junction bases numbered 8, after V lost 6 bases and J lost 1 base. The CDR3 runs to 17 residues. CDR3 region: CASSPSGRAGGTDTQYF. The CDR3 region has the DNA TGTGCCAGCAGCCCTAGCGGGAGGGCCGGGGGCACAGATACGCAGTATTTT.